One TCR beta chain is described in this entry. This CDR3 contains 13 residues. Germline CDR1 and CDR2: SGDLS and YYNGEE. Trimming removed 0 bases from V and 2 bases from J, with 6 bases in between. The sample comes from a study of siplizumab effects on memory and regulatory T cells. This table comes from immunoSEQ multiplex PCR, and its TCRdb copy is limited to in-frame clones, with some not included. The profile shows about 56,000 clones, 95% to 98% of them singletons. The genes are TRBV9 and TRBJ2-7; perhaps TRBD1 as D (5 bases). The TCR was taken from a human donor in good health. Sequencing was done on a sample of naive CD8+ T cells sorted from blood. The CDR3 bases are TGTGCCAGCAGCGTAGGACAGACCTACGAGCAGTACTTC. This sequence encodes CASSVGQTYEQYF. Based on the CDR3 plus reference TRBV9 and TRBJ2-7, the full variable domain is DSGVTQTPKHLITATGQRVTLRCSPRSGDLSVYWYQQSLDQGLQFLIQYYNGEERAKGNILERFSAQQFPDLHSELNLSSLELGDSALYFCASSVGQTYEQYFGPGTRLTVT.